The sequence of this TCR beta chain was determined in a study of T cell responses to AZD1222 COVID-19 vaccine. The wider study: Second-dose schedules of about 4 or about 12 weeks were combined. Whole-study results and caveats: Spike-specific TCR depth and breadth grew after two AZD1222 doses.

Measured with immunoSEQ multiplex PCR; TCRdb has only the in-frame clones, and not every one. Among 90,000 to 150,000 clones listed, just over 85% were seen once. Losses at the gene ends were 7 bases for V and 9 bases for J; bases not matched to a gene: 23. From germline, CDR1 is MDHEN and CDR2 SYDVKM. The CDR3 has 17 residues. Notes on this clone: As yet, its antigen is unknown.

Sequences were derived from peripheral blood, sampled on day 0 of AZD1222 vaccination. The source is an adult in good health. This chain joins TRBV28 and TRBJ1-2; 7 nucleotides agree with TRBD1. The DNA of the CDR3 is TGTGCCAGCAACCAAGACCCCGGGACAGCCGGATCTTGGCGCTACACCTTC. Its translation: CASNQDPGTAGSWRYTF.